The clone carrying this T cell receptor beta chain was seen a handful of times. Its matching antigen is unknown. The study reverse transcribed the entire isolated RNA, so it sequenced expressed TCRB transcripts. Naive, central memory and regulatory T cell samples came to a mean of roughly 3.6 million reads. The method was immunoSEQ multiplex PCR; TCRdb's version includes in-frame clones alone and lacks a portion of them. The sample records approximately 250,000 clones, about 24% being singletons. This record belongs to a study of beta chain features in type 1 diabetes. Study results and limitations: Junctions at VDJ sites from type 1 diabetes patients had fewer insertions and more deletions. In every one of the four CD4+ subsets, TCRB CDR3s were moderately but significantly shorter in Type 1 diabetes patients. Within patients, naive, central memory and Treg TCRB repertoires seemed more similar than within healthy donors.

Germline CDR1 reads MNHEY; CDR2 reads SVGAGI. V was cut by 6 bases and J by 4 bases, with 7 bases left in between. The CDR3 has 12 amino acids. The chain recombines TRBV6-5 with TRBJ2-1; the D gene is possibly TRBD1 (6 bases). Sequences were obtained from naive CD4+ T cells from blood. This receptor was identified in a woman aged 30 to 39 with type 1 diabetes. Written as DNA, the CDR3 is TGTGCCAGCAGGACAGGATACAATGAGCAGTTCTTC. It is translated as CASRTGYNEQFF.